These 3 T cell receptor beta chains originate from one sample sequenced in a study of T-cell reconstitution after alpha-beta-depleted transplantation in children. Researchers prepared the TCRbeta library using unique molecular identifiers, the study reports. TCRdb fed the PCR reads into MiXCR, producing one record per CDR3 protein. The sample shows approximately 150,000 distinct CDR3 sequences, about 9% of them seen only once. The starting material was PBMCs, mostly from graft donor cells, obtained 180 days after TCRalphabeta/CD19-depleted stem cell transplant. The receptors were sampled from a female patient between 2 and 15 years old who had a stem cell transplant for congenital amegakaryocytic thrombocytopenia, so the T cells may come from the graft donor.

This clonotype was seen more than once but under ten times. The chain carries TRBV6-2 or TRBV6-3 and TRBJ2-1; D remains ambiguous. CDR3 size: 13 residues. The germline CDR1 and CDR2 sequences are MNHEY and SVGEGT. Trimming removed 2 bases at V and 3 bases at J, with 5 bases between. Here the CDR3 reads CASSYRRYNEQFF. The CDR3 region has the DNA TGTGCCAGCAGTTACCGGCGCTACAATGAGCAGTTCTTC.

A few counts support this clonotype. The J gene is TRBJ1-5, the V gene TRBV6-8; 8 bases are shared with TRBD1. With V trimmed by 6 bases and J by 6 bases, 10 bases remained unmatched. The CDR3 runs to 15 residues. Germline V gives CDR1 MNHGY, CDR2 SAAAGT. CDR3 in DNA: TGTGCCAGCAGCAAGGACAGGGCCTCCCGTCAGCCCCAGCATTTT. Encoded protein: CASSKDRASRQPQHF.

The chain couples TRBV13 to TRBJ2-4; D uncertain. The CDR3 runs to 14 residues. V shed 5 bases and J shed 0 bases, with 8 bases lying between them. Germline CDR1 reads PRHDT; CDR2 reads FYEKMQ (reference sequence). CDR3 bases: TGTGCCAGCAGCCCTTCTGCAGCCAAAAACATTCAGTACTTC. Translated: CASSPSAAKNIQYF.